The clone carrying this T cell receptor (beta chain) was counted at least ten times. Its antigen is unidentified. TCRdb reprocessed the 5' RACE reads with MiXCR, giving one entry per CDR3 protein. The repertoire holds about 660,000 distinct CDR3 sequences, with roughly 8% as singletons. The germline gives CDR1 MNHNS, CDR2 SASEGT. The CDR3 sequence is 15 residues long. V was clipped by 6 bases and J by 6 bases, with 20 bases between them. This entry comes from a study of identical twins. Overall study results and limits: Weaker excess sharing between twins was seen in beta out-of-frame sequences.

The same data also contributed to another study, on yellow fever vaccine responses in identical twins.

This chain uses TRBV6-1 with TRBJ1-2; a weak D match, TRBD1 (6 bases). The TCR was taken from a woman between 18 and 29 years old in good health. Sequenced sample: PBMCs. The CDR3, as DNA: TGTGCCAGCAGCCTCGGCGATGGGGGGGCTAATGGCTACACCTTC. This translates into CASSLGDGGANGYTF.